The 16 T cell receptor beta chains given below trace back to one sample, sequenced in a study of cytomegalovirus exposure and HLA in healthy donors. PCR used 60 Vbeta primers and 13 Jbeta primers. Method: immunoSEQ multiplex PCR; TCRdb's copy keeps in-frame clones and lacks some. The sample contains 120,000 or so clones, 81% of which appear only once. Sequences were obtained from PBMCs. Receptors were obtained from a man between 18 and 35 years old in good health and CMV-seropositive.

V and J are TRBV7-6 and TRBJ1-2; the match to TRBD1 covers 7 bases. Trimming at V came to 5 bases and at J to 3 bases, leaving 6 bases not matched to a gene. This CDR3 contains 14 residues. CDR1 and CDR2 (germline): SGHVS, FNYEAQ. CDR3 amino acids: CASSPNTGDYGYTF. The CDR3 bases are TGTGCCAGCAGCCCAAACACAGGGGACTATGGCTACACCTTC.

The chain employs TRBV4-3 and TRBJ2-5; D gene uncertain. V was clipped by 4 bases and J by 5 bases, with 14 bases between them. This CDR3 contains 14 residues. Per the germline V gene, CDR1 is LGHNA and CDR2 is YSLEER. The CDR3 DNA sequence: TGCGCCAGCAGCCCGCGTTCCGATTTGGAGACCCAGTACTTC. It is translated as CASSPRSDLETQYF.

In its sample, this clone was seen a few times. DNA for the CDR3: TGCGCCAGCAGCCCAAGTAGAACGGGCAATCAGCCCCAGCATTTT. Protein product: CASSPSRTGNQPQHF. The genes are TRBV4-3 and TRBJ1-5; no clear D. Germline V CDR1 and CDR2: LGHNA, YSLEER. V gave up 4 bases and J gave up 2 bases, with 12 bases separating them. CDR3 length: 15 residues.

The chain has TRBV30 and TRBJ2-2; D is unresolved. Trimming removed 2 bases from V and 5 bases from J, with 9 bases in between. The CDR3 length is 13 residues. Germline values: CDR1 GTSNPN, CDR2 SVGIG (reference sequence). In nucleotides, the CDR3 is TGTGCCTGGAGTCGACCCGGGACCGGGGAGCTGTTTTTT. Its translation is CAWSRPGTGELFF.

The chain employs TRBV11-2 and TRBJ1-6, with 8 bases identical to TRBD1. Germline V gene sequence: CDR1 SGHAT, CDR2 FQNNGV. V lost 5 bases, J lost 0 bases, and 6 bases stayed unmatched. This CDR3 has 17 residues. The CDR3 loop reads CASSLRTGSSYNSPLHF. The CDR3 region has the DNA TGTGCCAGCAGCCTTAGGACAGGGAGCTCCTATAATTCACCCCTCCACTTT.

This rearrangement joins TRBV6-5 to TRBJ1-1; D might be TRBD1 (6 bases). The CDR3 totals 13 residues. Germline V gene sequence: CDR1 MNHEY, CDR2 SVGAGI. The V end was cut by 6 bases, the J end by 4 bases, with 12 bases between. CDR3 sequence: CASSHRVSTEAFF. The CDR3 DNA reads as TGTGCCAGCAGCCACAGGGTTTCCACTGAAGCTTTCTTT.

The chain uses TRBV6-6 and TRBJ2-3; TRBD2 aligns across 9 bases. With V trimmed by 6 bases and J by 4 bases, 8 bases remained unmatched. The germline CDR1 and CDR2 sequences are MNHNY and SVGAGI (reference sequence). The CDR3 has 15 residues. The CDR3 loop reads CASRSSGTRPDTQYF. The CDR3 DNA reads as TGTGCCAGCAGGTCTAGCGGGACCAGACCAGATACGCAGTATTTT.

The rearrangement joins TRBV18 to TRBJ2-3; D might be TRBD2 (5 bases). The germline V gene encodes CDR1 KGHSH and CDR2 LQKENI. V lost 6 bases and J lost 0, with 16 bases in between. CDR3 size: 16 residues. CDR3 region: CASSLTSATSTDTQYF. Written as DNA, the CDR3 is TGTGCCAGCTCCCTCACTAGTGCGACTAGCACAGATACGCAGTATTTT.

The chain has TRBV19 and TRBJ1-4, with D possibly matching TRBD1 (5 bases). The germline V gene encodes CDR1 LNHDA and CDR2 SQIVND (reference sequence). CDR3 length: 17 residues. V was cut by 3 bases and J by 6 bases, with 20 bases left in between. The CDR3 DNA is TGTGCCAGTAGTATTACTTTATATCGGGACTCGGATGAAAAACTGTTTTTT. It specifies CASSITLYRDSDEKLFF.

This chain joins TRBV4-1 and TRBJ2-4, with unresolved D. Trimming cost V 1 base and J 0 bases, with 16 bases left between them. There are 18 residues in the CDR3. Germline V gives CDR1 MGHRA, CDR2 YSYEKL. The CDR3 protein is CASSQADGLQLAKNIQYF. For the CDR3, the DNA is TGCGCCAGCAGCCAAGCTGATGGGCTCCAGTTAGCCAAAAACATTCAGTACTTC.

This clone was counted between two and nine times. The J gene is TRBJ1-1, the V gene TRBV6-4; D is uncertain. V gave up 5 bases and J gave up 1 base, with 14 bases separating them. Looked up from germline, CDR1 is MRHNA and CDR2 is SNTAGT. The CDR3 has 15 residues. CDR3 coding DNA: TGTGCCAGCAGTCCCTCTTTGGTCAGGAACACTGAAGCTTTCTTT. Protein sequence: CASSPSLVRNTEAFF.

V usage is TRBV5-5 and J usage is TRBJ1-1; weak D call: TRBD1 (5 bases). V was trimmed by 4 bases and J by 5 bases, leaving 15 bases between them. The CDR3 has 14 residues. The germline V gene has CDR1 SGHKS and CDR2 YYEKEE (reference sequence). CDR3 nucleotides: TGTGCCAGCAGCCAACTGCAGGGAAGTACTGAAGCTTTCTTT. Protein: CASSQLQGSTEAFF.

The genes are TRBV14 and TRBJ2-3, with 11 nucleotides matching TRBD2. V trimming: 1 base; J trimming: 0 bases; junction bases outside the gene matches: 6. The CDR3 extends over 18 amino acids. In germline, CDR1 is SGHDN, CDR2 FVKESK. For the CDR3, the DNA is TGTGCCAGCAGCCAAGGACTAGCGGGATTTAAGAGCACAGATACGCAGTATTTT. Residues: CASSQGLAGFKSTDTQYF. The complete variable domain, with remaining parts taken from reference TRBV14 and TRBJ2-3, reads EAGVTQFPSHSVIEKGQTVTLRCDPISGHDNLYWYRRVMGKEIKFLLHFVKESKQDESGMPNNRFLAERTGGTYSTLKVQPAELEDSGVYFCASSQGLAGFKSTDTQYFGPGTRLTVL.

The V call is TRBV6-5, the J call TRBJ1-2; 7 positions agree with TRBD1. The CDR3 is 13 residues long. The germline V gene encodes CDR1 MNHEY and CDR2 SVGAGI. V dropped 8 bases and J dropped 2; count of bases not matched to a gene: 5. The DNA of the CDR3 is TGTGCCAGCTCACCGGGACAGAACTATGGCTACACCTTC. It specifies CASSPGQNYGYTF.

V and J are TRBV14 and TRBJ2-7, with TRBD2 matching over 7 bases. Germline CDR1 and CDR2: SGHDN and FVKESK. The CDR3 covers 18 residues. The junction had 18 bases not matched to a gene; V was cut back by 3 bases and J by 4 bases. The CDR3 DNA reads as TGTGCCAGCAGCCATGTAACTCCGACACATCTAGCGGCGTACGAGCAGTACTTC. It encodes CASSHVTPTHLAAYEQYF.

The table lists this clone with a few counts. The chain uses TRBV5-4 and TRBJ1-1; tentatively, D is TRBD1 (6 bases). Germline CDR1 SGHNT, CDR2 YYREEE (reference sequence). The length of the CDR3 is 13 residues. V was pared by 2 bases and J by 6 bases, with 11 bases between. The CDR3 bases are TGTGCCAGCAGCTTACAGGGTCTGTCTGAAGCTTTCTTT. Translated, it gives CASSLQGLSEAFF.